Sequencing of this TCR beta chain was carried out in a study of beta chain features in type 1 diabetes. Purity of each sorted population was above 98%. To note about this clone: Its antigen is undetermined.

CDR3 length: 13 amino acids. V was trimmed by 7 bases and J by 4 bases, leaving 11 bases between them. Per germline, CDR1 SNHLY and CDR2 FYNNEI. Notes on the study in general: Moderate but significant shortening of TCRB CDR3s was recorded in all four CD4+ subsets from Type 1 diabetes patients.

The investigators reverse transcribed all of the isolated RNA, so they sequenced expressed TCRB transcripts. Data came from immunoSEQ multiplex PCR; TCRdb stores just in-frame clones and leaves some out. Of 350,000 or so clones listed, roughly a fifth are singletons. What was sequenced was naive CD4+ T cells from blood. This clonotype was obtained from a woman under 30 in good health. V usage is TRBV2 and J usage is TRBJ1-5, with D perhaps matching TRBD1 (5 bases). CDR3 sequence: CASTARGNQPQHF. DNA of the CDR3: TGTGCCAGCACCGCTCGGGGGAATCAGCCCCAGCATTTT.